This TCR beta chain was recovered during a study of PD-L1 blockade in urothelial cancer. Noted time point: pretreatment peripheral blood. Profiled with immunoSEQ multiplex PCR; TCRdb holds only in-frame clones, not every one. The table shows approximately 52,000 clones, with around 80% occurring only once. Germline V lookup: CDR1 MNHEY, CDR2 SMNVEV (reference sequence). This CDR3 has 16 residues. J gave up 0 bases and V 6 bases, and 9 bases lay outside the gene matches. The specimen comprised PBMCs, sampled around atezolizumab (anti-PD-L1) treatment. The receptor's source is a man between 65 and 85 years old with urothelial cancer. The chain joins TRBV27 to TRBJ2-3; TRBD2 agrees at 7 bases. CDR3 in DNA: TGTGCCAGCAGCCGCCAACTAGCGACTAGCACAGATACGCAGTATTTT. It codes for CASSRQLATSTDTQYF.